The 13 T cell receptor beta chains reported below all come from one sample, sequenced in a study of glioma-infiltrating T cells after dendritic cell vaccination. Time point here: after dendritic cell vaccination, including at tumor progression/relapse. Sequencing used immunoSEQ multiplex PCR; TCRdb keeps in-frame clones, though not all of them. The sample has roughly 100,000 clones, roughly 90% seen once; the top ten hold roughly 2.5%. Sequencing used blood, obtained after dendritic cell vaccination. The receptor set was obtained from a human donor with glioblastoma.

This sequence joins TRBV27 and TRBJ2-7; TRBD1 matches at 8 bases. CDR1 is MNHEY and CDR2 is SMNVEV in the germline V gene (reference sequence). Losses at the gene ends were 7 bases for V and 2 bases for J; bases not matched to a gene: 10. CDR3 length: 15 residues. The CDR3 nucleotides are TGTGCCAGCAAATTTAAGACAGGGGAAACCTACGAGCAGTACTTC. It yields the protein CASKFKTGETYEQYF.

V and J are TRBV6-1 and TRBJ2-5; 8 nucleotides align to TRBD1. CDR3 length: 15 amino acids. Trimming at V came to 6 bases and at J to 5 bases, leaving 11 bases not matched to a gene. Germline CDR1 MNHNS, CDR2 SASEGT. The chain's CDR3 is CASSPGQGGSETQYF. CDR3 sequence (DNA): TGTGCCAGCAGCCCTGGACAGGGTGGATCGGAGACCCAGTACTTC.

This chain joins TRBV5-1 and TRBJ1-5, with 8 bases matching TRBD1. The CDR3 has 14 amino acids. V was clipped by 4 bases and J by 4 bases; unmatched bases: 4. The V gene's germline CDR1 is SGHRS and CDR2 YFSETQ. The CDR3 protein is CASSPGDRNQPQHF. The CDR3 nucleotides read TGCGCCAGCAGCCCTGGGGACAGGAATCAGCCCCAGCATTTT.

The CDR3 DNA reads as TGCAGCGTTCAGGACCGGGACAGGGGGCGGTTTGGCTACACCTTC. This sequence encodes CSVQDRDRGRFGYTF. V and J are TRBV29-1 and TRBJ1-2, with TRBD1 matching 12 bases. The V gene's germline CDR1 is SQVTM and CDR2 ANQGSEA. The CDR3 is made up of 15 amino acids. Trimming cost V 5 bases and J 7 bases; bases outside gene matches: 11.

The gene calls are TRBV5-6 and TRBJ1-1; D unresolved. The CDR3 length is 12 residues. V lost 4 bases and J lost 3, with 7 bases in between. CDR1 is SGHDT, CDR2 YYEEEE, per germline. CDR3 sequence: CASSSLDTEAFF. As DNA, the CDR3 is TGTGCCAGCAGCAGTCTAGACACTGAAGCTTTCTTT.

The chain carries TRBV2 and TRBJ1-4, with 7 bases aligning to TRBD1. V was clipped by 5 bases and J by 0 bases; unmatched bases: 3. This CDR3 spans 15 amino acids. Per the germline V gene, CDR1 is SNHLY and CDR2 is FYNNEI. CDR3 in amino acids: CASSSTGATNEKLFF. CDR3 bases: TGTGCCAGCAGTTCCACAGGGGCAACTAATGAAAAACTGTTTTTT.

The chain uses TRBV7-2 and TRBJ2-7; 8 bases map to TRBD1. The germline CDR1 and CDR2 sequences are SGHTA and FQGNSA. This CDR3 comprises 14 residues. Unmatched junction bases numbered 2, after V lost 1 base and J lost 3 bases. Written as DNA, the CDR3 is TGTGCCAGCAGCTTAGACAGGGGGGACTACGAGCAGTACTTC. The encoded protein is CASSLDRGDYEQYF.

The gene calls are TRBV19 and TRBJ2-7; 9 bases map to TRBD1. The CDR3 loop spans 14 amino acids. With 4 bases clipped from V and 2 bases from J, the junction kept 3 bases outside the gene matches. Germline values: CDR1 LNHDA, CDR2 SQIVND (reference sequence). CDR3 in amino acids: CASSTGTGTYEQYF. CDR3 nucleotide sequence: TGTGCCAGTAGTACCGGGACAGGGACCTACGAGCAGTACTTC.

This clone was seen only once. The V and J genes are TRBV6-5 and TRBJ2-7, with 9 bases that match TRBD2. This CDR3 contains 15 residues. The V gene end was trimmed by 5 bases and the J gene end by 2 bases; junction bases not matched to a gene: 7. Germline loops: CDR1 MNHEY, CDR2 SVGAGI. The CDR3 sequence: CASSPGVAGAYEQYF. DNA of the CDR3: TGTGCCAGCAGTCCGGGGGTAGCGGGAGCCTACGAGCAGTACTTC.

The J gene is TRBJ2-7, the V gene TRBV5-1; maybe TRBD2 (6 bases). This CDR3 is built from 17 residues. Germline V gives CDR1 SGHRS, CDR2 YFSETQ. Trimming left V 4 bases short and J 0 bases short, with 20 bases between. In nucleotides, the CDR3 is TGCGCCAGCAGCCCGGGTCCGGGGACTGCAGACTCCTACGAGCAGTACTTC. Protein sequence: CASSPGPGTADSYEQYF.

The chain uses TRBV19 and TRBJ2-2; 7 bases align to TRBD1. The CDR3 totals 13 residues. V lost 11 bases, J lost 4 bases, and 7 bases stayed unmatched. Germline CDR1 and CDR2: LNHDA and SQIVND (reference sequence). This CDR3 is CASGRGSTGELFF. CDR3 DNA sequence: TGTGCCTCGGGCAGGGGGAGCACCGGGGAGCTGTTTTTT.

The rearrangement links TRBV28 to TRBJ2-3; TRBD2 agrees at 10 bases. CDR1 is MDHEN and CDR2 is SYDVKM in the germline V gene. The CDR3 extends over 17 amino acids. The ends lost 4 bases at V and 3 bases at J; junction bases unmatched: 10. The CDR3 sequence is CASSYFFSGRRTDTQYF. CDR3 sequence (DNA): TGTGCCAGCAGTTATTTCTTTAGCGGGAGGAGGACAGATACGCAGTATTTT.

The rearrangement joins TRBV6-6 to TRBJ2-4, with TRBD2 matching over 8 bases. This CDR3 region has 14 residues. Per germline, CDR1 MNHNY and CDR2 SVGAGI (reference sequence). Trimming took 0 bases from V and 8 from J; bases not matched to a gene: 3. Here the CDR3 DNA reads TGTGCCAGCAGTTACTCGGCGGGAGGAGACATTCAGTACTTC. It yields the protein CASSYSAGGDIQYF.